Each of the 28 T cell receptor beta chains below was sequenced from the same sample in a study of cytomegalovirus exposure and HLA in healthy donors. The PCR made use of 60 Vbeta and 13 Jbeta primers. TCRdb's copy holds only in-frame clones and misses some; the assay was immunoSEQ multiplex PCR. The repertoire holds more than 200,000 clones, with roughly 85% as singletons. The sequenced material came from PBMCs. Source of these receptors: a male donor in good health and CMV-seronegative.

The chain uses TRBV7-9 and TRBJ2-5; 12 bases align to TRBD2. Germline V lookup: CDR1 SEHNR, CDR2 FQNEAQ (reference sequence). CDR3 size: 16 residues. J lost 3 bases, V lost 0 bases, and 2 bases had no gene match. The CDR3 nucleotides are TGTGCCAGCAGCTTAGCTCTAGCGGGAGGGAAAGAGACCCAGTACTTC. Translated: CASSLALAGGKETQYF.

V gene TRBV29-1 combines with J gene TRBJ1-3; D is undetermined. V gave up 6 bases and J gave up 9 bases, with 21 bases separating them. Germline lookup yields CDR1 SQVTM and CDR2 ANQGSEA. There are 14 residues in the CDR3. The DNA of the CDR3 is TGCAGCGTCGCGGACCCTGGCCGTGCGGGCACCATATATTTT. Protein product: CSVADPGRAGTIYF.

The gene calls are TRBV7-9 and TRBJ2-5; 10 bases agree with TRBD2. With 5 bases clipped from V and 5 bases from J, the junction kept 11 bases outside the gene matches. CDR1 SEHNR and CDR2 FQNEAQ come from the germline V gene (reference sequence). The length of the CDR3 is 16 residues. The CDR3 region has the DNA TGTGCCAGCAGCCAAGCAGCGGGGGGGCTTTTGGAGACCCAGTACTTC. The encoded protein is CASSQAAGGLLETQYF.

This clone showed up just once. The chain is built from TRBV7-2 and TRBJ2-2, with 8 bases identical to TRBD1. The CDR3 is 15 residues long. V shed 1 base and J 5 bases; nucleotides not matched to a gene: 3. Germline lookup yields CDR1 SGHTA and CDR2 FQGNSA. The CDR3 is CASSLVTGGTGELFF. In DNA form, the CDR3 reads TGTGCCAGCAGCTTAGTCACAGGGGGTACCGGGGAGCTGTTTTTT.

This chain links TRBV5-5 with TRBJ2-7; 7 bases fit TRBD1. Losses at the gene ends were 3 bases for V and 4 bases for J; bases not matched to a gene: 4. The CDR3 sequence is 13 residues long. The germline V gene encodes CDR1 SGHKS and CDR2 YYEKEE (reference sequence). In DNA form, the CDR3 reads TGTGCCAGCAGCTGGCGGACAGGTTACGAGCAGTACTTC. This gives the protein CASSWRTGYEQYF.

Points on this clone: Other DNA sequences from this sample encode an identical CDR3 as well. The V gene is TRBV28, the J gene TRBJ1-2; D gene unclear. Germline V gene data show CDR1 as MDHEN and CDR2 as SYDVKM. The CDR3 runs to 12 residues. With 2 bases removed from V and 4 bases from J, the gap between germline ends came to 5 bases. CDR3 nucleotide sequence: TGTGCCAGCAGTTTACGAGGCTATGGCTACACCTTC. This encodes CASSLRGYGYTF.

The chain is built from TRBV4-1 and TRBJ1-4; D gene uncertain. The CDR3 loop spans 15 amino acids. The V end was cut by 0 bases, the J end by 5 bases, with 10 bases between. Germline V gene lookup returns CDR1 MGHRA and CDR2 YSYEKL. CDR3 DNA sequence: TGCGCCAGCAGCCAAGATGCGGCAGAGAATGAAAAACTGTTTTTT. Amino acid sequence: CASSQDAAENEKLFF.

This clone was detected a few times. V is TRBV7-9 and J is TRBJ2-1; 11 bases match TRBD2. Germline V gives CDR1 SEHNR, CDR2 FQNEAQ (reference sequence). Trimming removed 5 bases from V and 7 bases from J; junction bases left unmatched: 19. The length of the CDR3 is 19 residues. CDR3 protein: CASSPKEASGGISRNEQFF. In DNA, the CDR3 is TGTGCCAGCAGCCCCAAGGAGGCTAGCGGGGGGATTTCGAGAAATGAGCAGTTCTTC.

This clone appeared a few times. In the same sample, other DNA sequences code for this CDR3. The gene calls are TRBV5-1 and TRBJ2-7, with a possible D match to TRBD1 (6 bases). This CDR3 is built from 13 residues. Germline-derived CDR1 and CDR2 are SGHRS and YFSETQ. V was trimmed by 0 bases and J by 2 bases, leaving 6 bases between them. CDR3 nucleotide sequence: TGCGCCAGCAGCTTGGAGGGGGCCTACGAGCAGTACTTC. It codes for CASSLEGAYEQYF.

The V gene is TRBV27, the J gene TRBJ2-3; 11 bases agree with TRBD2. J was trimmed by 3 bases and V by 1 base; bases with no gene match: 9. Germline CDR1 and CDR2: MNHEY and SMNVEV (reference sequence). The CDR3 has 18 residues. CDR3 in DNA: TGTGCCAGCAGTTTATTACGACTAGCGGGAATATTAACAGATACGCAGTATTTT. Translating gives CASSLLRLAGILTDTQYF.

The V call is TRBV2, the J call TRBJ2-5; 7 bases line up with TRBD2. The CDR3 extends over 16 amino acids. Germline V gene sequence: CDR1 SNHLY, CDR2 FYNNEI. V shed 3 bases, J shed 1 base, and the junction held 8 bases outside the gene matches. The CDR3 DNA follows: TGTGCCAGCAGTGAGAGGTTGGGAGGGCTCCAAGAGACCCAGTACTTC. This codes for CASSERLGGLQETQYF.

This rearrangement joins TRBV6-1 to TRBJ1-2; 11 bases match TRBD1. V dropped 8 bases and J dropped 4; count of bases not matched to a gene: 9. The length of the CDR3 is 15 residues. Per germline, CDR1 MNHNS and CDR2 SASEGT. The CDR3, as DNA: TGTGCCAGCTTAATTCCGGGACAGGGGGTCTATGGCTACACCTTC. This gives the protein CASLIPGQGVYGYTF.

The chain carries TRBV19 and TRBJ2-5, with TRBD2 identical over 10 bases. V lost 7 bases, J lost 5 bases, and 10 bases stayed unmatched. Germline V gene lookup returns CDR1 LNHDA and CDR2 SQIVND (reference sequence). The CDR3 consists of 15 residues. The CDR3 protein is CASKGSGRAWETQYF. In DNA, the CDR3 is TGTGCCAGTAAGGGGAGCGGGAGGGCCTGGGAGACCCAGTACTTC.

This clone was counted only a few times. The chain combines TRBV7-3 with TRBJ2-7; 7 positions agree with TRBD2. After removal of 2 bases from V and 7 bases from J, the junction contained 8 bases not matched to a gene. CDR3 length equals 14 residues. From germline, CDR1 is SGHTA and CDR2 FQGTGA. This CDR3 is CASSLGGDFAEQYF. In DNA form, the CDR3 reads TGTGCCAGCAGCTTAGGGGGGGACTTCGCGGAGCAGTACTTC.

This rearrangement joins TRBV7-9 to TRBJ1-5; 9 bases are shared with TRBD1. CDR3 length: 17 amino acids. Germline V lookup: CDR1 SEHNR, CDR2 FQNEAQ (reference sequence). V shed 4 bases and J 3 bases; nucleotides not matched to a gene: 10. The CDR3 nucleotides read TGTGCCAGCAGCTCATCCGGGACAGGGACCTCCAATCAGCCCCAGCATTTT. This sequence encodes CASSSSGTGTSNQPQHF.

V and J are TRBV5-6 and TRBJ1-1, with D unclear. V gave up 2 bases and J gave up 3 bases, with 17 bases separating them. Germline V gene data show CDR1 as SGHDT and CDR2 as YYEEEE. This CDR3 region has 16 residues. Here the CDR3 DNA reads TGTGCCAGCAGCTTTGGCGTCGAGGGAGGATACACTGAAGCTTTCTTT. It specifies CASSFGVEGGYTEAFF.

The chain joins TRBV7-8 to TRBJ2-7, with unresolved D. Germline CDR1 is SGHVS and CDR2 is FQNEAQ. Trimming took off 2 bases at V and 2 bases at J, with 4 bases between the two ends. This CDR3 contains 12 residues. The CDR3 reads CASSLLAYEQYF. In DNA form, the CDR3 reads TGTGCCAGCAGCTTATTAGCCTACGAGCAGTACTTC.

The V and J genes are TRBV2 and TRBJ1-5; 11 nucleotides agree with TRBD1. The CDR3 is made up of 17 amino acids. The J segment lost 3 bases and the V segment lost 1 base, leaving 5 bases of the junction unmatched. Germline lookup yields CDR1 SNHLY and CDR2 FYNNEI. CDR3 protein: CASSEGTGGMVNQPQHF. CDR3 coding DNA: TGTGCCAGCAGTGAAGGGACAGGGGGCATGGTCAATCAGCCCCAGCATTTT.

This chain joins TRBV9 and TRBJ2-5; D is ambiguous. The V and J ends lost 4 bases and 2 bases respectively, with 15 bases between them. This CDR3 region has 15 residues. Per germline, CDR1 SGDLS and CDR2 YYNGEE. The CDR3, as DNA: TGTGCCAGCAGCATTGAAGGCGGCTCGCAAGAGACCCAGTACTTC. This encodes CASSIEGGSQETQYF.

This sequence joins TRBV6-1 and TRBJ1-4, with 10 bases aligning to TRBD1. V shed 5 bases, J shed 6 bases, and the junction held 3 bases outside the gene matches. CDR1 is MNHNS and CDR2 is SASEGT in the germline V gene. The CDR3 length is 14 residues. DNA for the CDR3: TGTGCCAGCAGTTCCGGGACAGGGGATGAAAAACTGTTTTTT. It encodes CASSSGTGDEKLFF.

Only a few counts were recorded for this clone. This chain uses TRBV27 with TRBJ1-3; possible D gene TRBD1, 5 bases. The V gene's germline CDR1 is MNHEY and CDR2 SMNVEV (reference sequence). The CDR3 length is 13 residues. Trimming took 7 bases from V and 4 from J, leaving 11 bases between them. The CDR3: CASKSRQGNTIYF. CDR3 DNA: TGTGCCAGCAAGAGTAGACAGGGAAACACCATATATTTT.

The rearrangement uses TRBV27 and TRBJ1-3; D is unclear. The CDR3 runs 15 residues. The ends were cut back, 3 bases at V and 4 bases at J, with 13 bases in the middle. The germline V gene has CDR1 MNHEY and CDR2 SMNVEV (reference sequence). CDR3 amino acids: CASSFAPSLGNTIYF. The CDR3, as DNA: TGTGCCAGCAGTTTTGCCCCGTCACTAGGAAACACCATATATTTT.

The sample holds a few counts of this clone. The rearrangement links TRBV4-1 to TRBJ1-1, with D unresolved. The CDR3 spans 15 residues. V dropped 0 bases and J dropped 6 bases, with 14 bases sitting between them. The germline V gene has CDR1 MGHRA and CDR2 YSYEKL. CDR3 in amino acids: CASSQDARSGSEAFF. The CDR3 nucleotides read TGCGCCAGCAGCCAAGATGCGCGGTCGGGGTCTGAAGCTTTCTTT.

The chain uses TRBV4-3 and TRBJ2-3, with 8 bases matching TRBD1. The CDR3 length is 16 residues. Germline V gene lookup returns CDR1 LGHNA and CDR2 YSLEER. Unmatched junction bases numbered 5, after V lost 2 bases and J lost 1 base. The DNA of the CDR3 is TGCGCCAGCAGCCAACCCAGGGGGCTGGGCACAGATACGCAGTATTTT. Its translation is CASSQPRGLGTDTQYF.

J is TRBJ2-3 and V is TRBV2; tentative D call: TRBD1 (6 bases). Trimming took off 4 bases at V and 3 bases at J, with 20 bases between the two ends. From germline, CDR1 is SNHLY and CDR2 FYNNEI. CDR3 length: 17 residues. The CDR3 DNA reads TGTGCCAGCAGTGGGCGACAGGTCGCTTCTAAGACAGATACGCAGTATTTT. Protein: CASSGRQVASKTDTQYF.

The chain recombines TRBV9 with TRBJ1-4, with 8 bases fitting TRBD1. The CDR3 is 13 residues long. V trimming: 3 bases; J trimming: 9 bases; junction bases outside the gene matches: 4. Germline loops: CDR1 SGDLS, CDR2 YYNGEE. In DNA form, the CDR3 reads TGTGCCAGCAGCGCGGACAGGGTACAAAAACTGTTTTTT. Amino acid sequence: CASSADRVQKLFF.

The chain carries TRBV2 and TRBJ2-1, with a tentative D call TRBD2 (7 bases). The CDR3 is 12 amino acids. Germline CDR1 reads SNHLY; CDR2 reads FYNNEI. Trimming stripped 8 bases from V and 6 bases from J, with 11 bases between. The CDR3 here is CASGGAGNEQFF. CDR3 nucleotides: TGTGCCAGCGGGGGGGCGGGCAATGAGCAGTTCTTC.

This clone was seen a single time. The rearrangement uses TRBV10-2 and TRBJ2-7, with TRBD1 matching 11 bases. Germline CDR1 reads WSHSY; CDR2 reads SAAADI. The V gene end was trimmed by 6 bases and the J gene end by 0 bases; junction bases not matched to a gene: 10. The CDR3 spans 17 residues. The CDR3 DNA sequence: TGCGCCAGCAGAGATTTTCCGGGACAGGGGGACTCCTACGAGCAGTACTTC. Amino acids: CASRDFPGQGDSYEQYF.